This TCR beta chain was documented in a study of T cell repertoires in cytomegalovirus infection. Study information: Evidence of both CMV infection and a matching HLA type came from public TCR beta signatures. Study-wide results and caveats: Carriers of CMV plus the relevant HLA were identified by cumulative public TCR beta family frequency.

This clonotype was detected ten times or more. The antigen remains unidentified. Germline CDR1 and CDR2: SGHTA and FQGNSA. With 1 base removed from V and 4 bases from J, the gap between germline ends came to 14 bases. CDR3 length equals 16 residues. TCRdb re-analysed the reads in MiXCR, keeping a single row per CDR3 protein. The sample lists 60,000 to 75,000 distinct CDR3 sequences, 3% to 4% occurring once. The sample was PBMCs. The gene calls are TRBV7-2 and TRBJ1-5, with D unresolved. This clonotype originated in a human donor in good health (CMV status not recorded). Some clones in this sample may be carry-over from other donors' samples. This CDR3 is CASSLDRVQTNQPQHF. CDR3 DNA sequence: TGTGCCAGCAGCTTAGATAGGGTACAGACAAATCAGCCCCAGCATTTT. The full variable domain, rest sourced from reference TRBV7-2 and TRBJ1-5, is GAGVSQSPSNKVTEKGKDVELRCDPISGHTALYWYRQSLGQGLEFLIYFQGNSAPDKSGLPSDRFSAERTGGSVSTLTIQRTQQEDSAVYLCASSLDRVQTNQPQHFGDGTRLSIL.